Below are 8 T cell receptor beta chains sequenced from a single sample in a study of cytomegalovirus exposure and HLA in healthy donors (dated by TCRdb to about 2017). Library method: the immunoSEQ multiplex PCR assay. For the multiplex PCR, a mixture combining 60 forward primers for TCR Vbeta segments and 13 reverse primers for TCR Jbeta segments was used. In its TCRdb copy, this immuneACCESS table keeps in-frame sequences only and misses some clones. Where compared with another copy, unresolved V genes explain less than half of these, and the others have no known cause. This sample has approximately 120,000 clones in its table, and just under 75% of those were observed once. The ten largest clones take up approximately 4.3% of the sample. Material for sequencing was PBMCs. The origin of the receptors is a man between 60 and 70 years old in good health and CMV-seropositive.

This clone was seen repeatedly, ten times or more. The rearrangement links TRBV7-9 to TRBJ1-2; 7 positions match TRBD1. CDR3 length: 18 residues. The V and J ends lost 1 base and 5 bases, in that order; junction bases with no gene match: 16. CDR1 and CDR2 (germline): SEHNR, FQNEAQ (reference sequence). CDR3 sequence (DNA): TGTGCCAGCAGCTTAGGGCGGAACGGGGACAGACGACTTTATGGCTACACCTTC. It encodes CASSLGRNGDRRLYGYTF.

J is TRBJ1-3 and V is TRBV2; D might be TRBD1 (5 bases). Trimming took off 6 bases at V and 0 bases at J, with 18 bases between the two ends. Per the germline V gene, CDR1 is SNHLY and CDR2 is FYNNEI. This CDR3 is built from 17 residues. CDR3 nucleotides: TGTGCCAGCAGGGGGGGAACAGGCTTAACCTCTGGAAACACCATATATTTT. This gives the protein CASRGGTGLTSGNTIYF.

The chain carries TRBV5-1 and TRBJ2-1; perhaps TRBD2 as D (6 bases). There are 16 residues in the CDR3. V was trimmed by 4 bases and J by 0 bases, leaving 14 bases between them. Per germline, CDR1 SGHRS and CDR2 YFSETQ. The CDR3 loop reads CASSPDGRSSYNEQFF. The DNA for the CDR3 is TGCGCCAGCAGCCCTGACGGGAGAAGCTCCTACAATGAGCAGTTCTTC.

V gene TRBV30 combines with J gene TRBJ1-1; D may be TRBD1 (6 bases). V was cut by 0 bases and J by 7 bases, with 9 bases left in between. The CDR3 runs to 12 residues. Germline CDR1 is GTSNPN and CDR2 is SVGIG (reference sequence). CDR3 in amino acids: CAWSVGGREAFF. The CDR3 DNA is TGTGCCTGGAGTGTGGGGGGGCGTGAAGCTTTCTTT. The full variable domain, its missing parts supplied by reference TRBV30 and TRBJ1-1, is SQTIHQWPATLVQPVGSPLSLECTVEGTSNPNLYWYRQAAGRGLQLLFYSVGIGQISSEVPQNLSASRPQDRQFILSSKKLLLSDSGFYLCAWSVGGREAFFGQGTRLTVV.

This clone was counted only a few times. V and J are TRBV2 and TRBJ2-2; tentative D call: TRBD1 (5 bases). The CDR3 consists of 14 residues. V was trimmed by 5 bases and J by 4 bases, leaving 11 bases between them. The germline V gene has CDR1 SNHLY and CDR2 FYNNEI. CDR3 DNA sequence: TGTGCCAGCAGTTTAAGTCAGGGCACCGGGGAGCTGTTTTTT. Residues: CASSLSQGTGELFF. The full variable domain, in which reference TRBV2 and TRBJ2-2 provide the parts outside the CDR3, is EPEVTQTPSHQVTQMGQEVILRCVPISNHLYFYWYRQILGQKVEFLVSFYNNEISEKSEIFDDQFSVERPDGSNFTLKIRSTKLEDSAMYFCASSLSQGTGELFFGEGSRLTVL.

There are a few counts of this clone. This chain's CDR3 is CASTSTSGGTDTQYF. The CDR3 region has the DNA TGTGCCAGCACCTCGACTAGCGGGGGCACAGATACGCAGTATTTT. V is TRBV5-6 and J is TRBJ2-3; 11 nucleotides line up with TRBD2. The germline CDR1 and CDR2 sequences are SGHDT and YYEEEE. This CDR3 comprises 15 residues. V was clipped by 6 bases and J by 1 base; unmatched bases: 4.

The V and J genes are TRBV12-5 and TRBJ2-3, with a weak D call TRBD2 (5 bases). CDR1 is LGHNT and CDR2 is FRNRAP in the germline V gene. V gave up 3 bases and J gave up 4 bases, with 17 bases separating them. The length of the CDR3 is 16 residues. CDR3 amino acids: CASGFPLVSNPDTQYF. CDR3 sequence (DNA): TGTGCTAGTGGTTTCCCACTAGTGAGTAATCCAGATACGCAGTATTTT.

The rearrangement links TRBV7-9 to TRBJ2-5, with D perhaps matching TRBD2 (7 bases). Trimming took off 1 base at V and 6 bases at J, with 12 bases between the two ends. This CDR3 has 14 residues. CDR1 SEHNR and CDR2 FQNEAQ come from the germline V gene (reference sequence). The CDR3 reads CASSLDGGQQTQYF. CDR3 sequence (DNA): TGTGCCAGCAGCTTAGACGGGGGGCAACAGACCCAGTACTTC.